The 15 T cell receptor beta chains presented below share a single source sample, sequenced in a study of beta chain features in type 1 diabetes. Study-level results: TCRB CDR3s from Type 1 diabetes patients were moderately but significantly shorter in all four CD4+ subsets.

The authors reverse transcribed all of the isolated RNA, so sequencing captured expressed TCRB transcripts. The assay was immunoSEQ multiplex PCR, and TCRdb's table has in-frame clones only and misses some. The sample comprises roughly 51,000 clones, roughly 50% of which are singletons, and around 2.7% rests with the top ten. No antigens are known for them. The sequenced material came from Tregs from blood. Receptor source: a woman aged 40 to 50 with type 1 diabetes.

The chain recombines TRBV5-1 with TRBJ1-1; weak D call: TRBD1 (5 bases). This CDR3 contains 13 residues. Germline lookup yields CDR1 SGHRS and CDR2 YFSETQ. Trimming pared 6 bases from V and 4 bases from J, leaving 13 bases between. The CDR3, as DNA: TGCGCCAGCAACCCCCAGGGAAGCACTGAAGCTTTCTTT. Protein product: CASNPQGSTEAFF. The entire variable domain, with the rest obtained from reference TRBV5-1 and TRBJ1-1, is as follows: KAGVTQTPRYLIKTRGQQVTLSCSPISGHRSVSWYQQTPGQGLQFLFEYFSETQRNKGNFPGRFSGRQFSNSRSEMNVSTLELGDSALYLCASNPQGSTEAFFGQGTRLTVV.

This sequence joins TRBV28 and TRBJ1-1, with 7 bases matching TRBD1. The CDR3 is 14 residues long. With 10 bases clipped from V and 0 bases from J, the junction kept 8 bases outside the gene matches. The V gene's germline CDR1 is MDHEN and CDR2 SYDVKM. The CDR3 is CATQGTDMNTEAFF. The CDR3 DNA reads TGTGCCACCCAAGGGACAGATATGAACACTGAAGCTTTCTTT.

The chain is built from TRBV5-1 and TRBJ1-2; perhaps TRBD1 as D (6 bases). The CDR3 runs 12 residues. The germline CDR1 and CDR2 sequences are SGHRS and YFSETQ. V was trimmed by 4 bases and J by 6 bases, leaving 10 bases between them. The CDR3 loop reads CASSEQGDGYTF. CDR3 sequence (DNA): TGCGCCAGCAGCGAACAGGGCGATGGCTACACCTTC.

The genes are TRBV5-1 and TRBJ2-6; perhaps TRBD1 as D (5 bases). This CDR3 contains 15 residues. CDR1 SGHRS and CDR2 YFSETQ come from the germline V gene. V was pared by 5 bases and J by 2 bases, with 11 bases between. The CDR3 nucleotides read TGCGCCAGCAGTATCCAGGGCACTGGGGCCAACGTCCTGACTTTC. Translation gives CASSIQGTGANVLTF. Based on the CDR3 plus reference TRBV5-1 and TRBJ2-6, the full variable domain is KAGVTQTPRYLIKTRGQQVTLSCSPISGHRSVSWYQQTPGQGLQFLFEYFSETQRNKGNFPGRFSGRQFSNSRSEMNVSTLELGDSALYLCASSIQGTGANVLTFGAGSRLTVL.

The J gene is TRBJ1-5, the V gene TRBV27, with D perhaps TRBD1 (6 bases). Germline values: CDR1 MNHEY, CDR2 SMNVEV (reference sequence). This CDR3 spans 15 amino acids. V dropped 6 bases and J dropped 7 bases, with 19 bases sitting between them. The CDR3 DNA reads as TGTGCCAGCAGCGTACGGGGGGGCCCGAGGCAGCCCCAGCATTTT. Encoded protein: CASSVRGGPRQPQHF.

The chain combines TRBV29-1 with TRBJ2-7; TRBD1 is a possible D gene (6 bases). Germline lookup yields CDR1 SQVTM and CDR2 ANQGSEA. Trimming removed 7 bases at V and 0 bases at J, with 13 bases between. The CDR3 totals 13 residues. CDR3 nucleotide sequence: TGCAGCGCAGGGGACCGAAACTCCTACGAGCAGTACTTC. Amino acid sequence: CSAGDRNSYEQYF.

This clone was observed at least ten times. In DNA, the CDR3 is TGTGCCAGCAGCTTTAGTACAGACACTGAAGCTTTCTTT. Translation: CASSFSTDTEAFF. The chain links TRBV7-9 to TRBJ1-1; no clear D. Trimming took off 3 bases at V and 3 bases at J, with 8 bases between the two ends. The CDR3 is 13 amino acids. CDR1 and CDR2 from the germline V gene are SEHNR and FQNEAQ (reference sequence).

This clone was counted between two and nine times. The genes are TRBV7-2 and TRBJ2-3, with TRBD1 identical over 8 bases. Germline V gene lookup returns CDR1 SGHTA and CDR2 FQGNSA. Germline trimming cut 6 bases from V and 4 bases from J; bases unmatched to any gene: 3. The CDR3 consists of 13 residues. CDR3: CASRQQGADTQYF. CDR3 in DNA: TGTGCCAGCAGGCAACAGGGGGCAGATACGCAGTATTTT.

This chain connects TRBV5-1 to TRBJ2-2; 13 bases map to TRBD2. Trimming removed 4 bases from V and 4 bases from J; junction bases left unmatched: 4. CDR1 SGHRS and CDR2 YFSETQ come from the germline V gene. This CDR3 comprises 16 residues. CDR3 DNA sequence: TGCGCCAGCAGCGGGGGGACTAGCGGGGCCACCGGGGAGCTGTTTTTT. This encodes CASSGGTSGATGELFF.

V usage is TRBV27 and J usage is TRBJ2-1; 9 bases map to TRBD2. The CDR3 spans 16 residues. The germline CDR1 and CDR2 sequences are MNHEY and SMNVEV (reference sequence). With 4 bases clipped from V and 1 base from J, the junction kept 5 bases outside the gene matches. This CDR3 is CASSSRLAESYNEQFF. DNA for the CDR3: TGTGCCAGCAGTTCCCGACTAGCGGAGTCCTACAATGAGCAGTTCTTC.

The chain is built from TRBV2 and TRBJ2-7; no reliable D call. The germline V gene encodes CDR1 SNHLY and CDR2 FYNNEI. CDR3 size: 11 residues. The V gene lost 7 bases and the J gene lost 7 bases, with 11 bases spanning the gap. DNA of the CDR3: TGTGCCAGCAATCTAAAGGAGGAGCAGTACTTC. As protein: CASNLKEEQYF.

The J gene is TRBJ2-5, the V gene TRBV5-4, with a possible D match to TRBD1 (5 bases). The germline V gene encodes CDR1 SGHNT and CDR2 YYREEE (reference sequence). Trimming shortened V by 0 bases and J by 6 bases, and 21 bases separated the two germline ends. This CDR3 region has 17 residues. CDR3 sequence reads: CASSLAGRGRVSQTQYF. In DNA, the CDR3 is TGTGCCAGCAGCTTGGCCGGTAGGGGTCGTGTTTCGCAGACCCAGTACTTC.

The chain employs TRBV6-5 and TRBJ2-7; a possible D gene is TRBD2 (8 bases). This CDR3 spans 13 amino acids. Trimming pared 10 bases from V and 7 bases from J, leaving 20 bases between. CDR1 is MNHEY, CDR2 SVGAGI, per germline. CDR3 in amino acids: CATSGGGRGEQYF. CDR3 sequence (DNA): TGTGCCACTTCGGGGGGGGGCAGGGGGGAGCAGTACTTC.

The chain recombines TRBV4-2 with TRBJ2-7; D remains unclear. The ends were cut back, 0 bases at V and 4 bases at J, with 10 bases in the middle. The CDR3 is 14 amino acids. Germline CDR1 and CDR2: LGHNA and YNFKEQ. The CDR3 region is CASSQDPTAYEQYF. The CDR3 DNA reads TGTGCCAGCAGCCAAGATCCAACAGCTTACGAGCAGTACTTC.

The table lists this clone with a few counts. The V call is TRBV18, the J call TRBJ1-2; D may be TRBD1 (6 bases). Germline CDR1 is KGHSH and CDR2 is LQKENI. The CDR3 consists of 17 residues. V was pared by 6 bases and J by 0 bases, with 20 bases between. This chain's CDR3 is CASSPAGQIKSNYGYTF. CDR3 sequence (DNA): TGTGCCAGCTCCCCGGCTGGACAGATAAAATCTAACTATGGCTACACCTTC.